This T cell receptor (beta chain) was sequenced during a study of cytotoxic CD8 clonotypes in ibrutinib-treated CLL. Study details: The group held 11 to 12 relapsed/refractory and roughly 14 treatment-naive patients, with 17 to 18 IGHV unmutated. Study-wide results and caveats: Baseline values of clonality outstripped age-matched healthy donors and followed circulating CD8+ T-cell counts.

The data were produced by immunoSEQ multiplex PCR, yet TCRdb's version contains in-frame clones alone and is incomplete. The table includes 110,000 to 150,000 clones, around 93% detected once. This clone came up once. The target antigen is unknown. Other DNA variants within this sample encode the same CDR3. The sample in question was PBMCs, obtained after 12 months of ibrutinib treatment. The source is a human donor with chronic lymphocytic leukemia.

The DNA of the CDR3 is TGCGCCAGCAGCTTAGGGTCCAGCTCCTACGAGCAGTACTTC. It yields the protein CASSLGSSSYEQYF. This chain joins TRBV5-1 and TRBJ2-7; D is unresolved. Looked up from germline, CDR1 is SGHRS and CDR2 is YFSETQ. The V gene lost 2 bases and the J gene lost 0 bases, with 9 bases spanning the gap. CDR3 length: 14 amino acids.